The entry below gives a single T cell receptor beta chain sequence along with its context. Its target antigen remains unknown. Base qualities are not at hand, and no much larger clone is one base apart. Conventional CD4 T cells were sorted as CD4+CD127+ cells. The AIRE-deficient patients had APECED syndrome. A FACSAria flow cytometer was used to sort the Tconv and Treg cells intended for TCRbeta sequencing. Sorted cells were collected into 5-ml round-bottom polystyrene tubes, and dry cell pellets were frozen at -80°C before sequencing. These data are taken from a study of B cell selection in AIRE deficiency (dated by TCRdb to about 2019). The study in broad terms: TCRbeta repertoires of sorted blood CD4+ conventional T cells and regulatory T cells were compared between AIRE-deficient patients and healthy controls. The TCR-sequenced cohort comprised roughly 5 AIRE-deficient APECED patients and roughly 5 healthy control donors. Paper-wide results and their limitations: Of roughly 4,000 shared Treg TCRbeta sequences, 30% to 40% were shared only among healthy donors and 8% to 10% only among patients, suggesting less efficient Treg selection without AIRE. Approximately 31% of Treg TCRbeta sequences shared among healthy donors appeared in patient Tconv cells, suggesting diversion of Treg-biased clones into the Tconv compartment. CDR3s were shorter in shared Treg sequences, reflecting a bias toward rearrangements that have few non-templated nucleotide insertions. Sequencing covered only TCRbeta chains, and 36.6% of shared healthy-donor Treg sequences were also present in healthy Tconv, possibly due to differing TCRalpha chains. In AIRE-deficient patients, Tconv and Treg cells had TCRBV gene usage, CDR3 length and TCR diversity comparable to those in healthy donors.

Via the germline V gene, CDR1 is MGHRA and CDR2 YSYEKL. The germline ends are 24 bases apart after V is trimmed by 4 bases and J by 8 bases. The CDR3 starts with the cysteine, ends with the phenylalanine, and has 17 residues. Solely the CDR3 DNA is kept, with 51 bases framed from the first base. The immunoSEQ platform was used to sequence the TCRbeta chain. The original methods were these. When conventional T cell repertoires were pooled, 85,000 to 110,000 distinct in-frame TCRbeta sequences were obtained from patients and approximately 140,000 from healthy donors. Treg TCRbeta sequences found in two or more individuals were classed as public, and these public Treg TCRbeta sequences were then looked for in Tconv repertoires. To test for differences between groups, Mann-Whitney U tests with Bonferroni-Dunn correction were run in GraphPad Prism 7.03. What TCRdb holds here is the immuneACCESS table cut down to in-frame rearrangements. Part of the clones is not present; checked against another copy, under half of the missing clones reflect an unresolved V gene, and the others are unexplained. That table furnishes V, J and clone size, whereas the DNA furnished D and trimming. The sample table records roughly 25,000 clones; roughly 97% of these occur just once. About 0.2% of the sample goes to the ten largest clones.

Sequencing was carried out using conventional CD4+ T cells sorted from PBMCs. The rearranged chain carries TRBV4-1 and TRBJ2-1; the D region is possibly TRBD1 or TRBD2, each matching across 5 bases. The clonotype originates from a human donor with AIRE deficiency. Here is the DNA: TGCGCCAGCAGCCGGGACCGAGCAGTTGGGCGCAGCGATGAGCAGTTCTTC. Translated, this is CASSRDRAVGRSDEQFF.